This TCR beta chain was found in a study of T-cell reconstitution after alpha-beta-depleted transplantation in children. This clonotype appeared many times. The antigen remains undetermined. Preparing the TCRbeta library involved the use of unique molecular identifiers. A single record per CDR3 protein comes from TCRdb applying MiXCR to the PCR reads. The data contain 500,000 to 750,000 distinct CDR3 sequences, about an eighth of them singletons. There are 14 residues in the CDR3. The germline gives CDR1 LGHNA, CDR2 YSLEER. J gave up 3 bases and V 2 bases, and 2 bases lay outside the gene matches. General study results and limits: Reportedly, only several hundred clones from non-depleted graft cells drove alpha-beta T-cell counts at about two months. TCRbeta diversity was high at day 60 in some patients (a result of surviving recipient T cells and thymic progenitors). After one year, T-cell counts and TCRbeta diversity mostly came from new T cells.

The sequenced sample was PBMCs, mostly from graft donor cells, obtained 360 days after TCRalphabeta/CD19-depleted stem cell transplant. The TCR sequence derives from a male patient aged 10-17 years who had a stem cell transplant for acute myeloid leukemia, so the T cells may come from the graft donor. The chain combines TRBV4-3 with TRBJ2-7; 9 bases line up with TRBD1. The CDR3 region has the DNA TGCGCCAGCAGCCAATACAGGGGGCTCTACGAGCAGTACTTC. Its protein is CASSQYRGLYEQYF.